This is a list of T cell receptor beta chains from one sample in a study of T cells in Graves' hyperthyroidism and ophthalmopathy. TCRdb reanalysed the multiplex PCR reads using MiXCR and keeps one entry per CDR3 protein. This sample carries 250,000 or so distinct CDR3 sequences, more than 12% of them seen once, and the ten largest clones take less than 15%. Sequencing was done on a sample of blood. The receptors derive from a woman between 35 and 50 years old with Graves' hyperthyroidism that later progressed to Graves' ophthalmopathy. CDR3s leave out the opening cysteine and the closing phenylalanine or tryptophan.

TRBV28	ASSPAGYSNQPQH
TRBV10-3	AISEQNRDRGNSEQY
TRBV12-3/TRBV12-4	ASSSGQPYSPLH
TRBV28	ASSLRGTGYYEQY
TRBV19	ASSKRANTGELF
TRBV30	AWSVGRGISGNTIY
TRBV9	ASSVGQASSYNSPLH
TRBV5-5	ASSFGTLDSPLH
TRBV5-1	ASSLAGQGMGTDTQY
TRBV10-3	ATMVSYEQY
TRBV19	ASSGQGKETQY